This entry describes one TCR beta chain. Its specificity is unknown. Time point specified: week 35, safety follow-up. It was 300 ug of mutant IDH1 20-mer peptide that made up each vaccine dose, given with topical imiquimod. The patients received vaccinations eight times, in weeks 1, 3, 5, 7, 11, 15, 19 and 23. New astrocytomas of WHO grade 3 or 4 that were IDH1-mutant and ATRX-lost were found in the donors. Some clones are missing from TCRdb's copy, which holds only in-frame ones; the method was immunoSEQ multiplex PCR. The table records about 46,000 clones, approximately 92% of them present only once. These data come from a study of a mutant IDH1 vaccine in newly diagnosed glioma. Study-level information: At week 35 came visit V12, and visit V13 followed at week 47.

Germline assignment: CDR1 LNHDA and CDR2 SQIVND (reference sequence). V lost 1 base to trimming and J lost 7 bases; unmatched junction nucleotides: 6. This CDR3 contains 15 residues. The chain couples TRBV19 to TRBJ2-1, with TRBD2 identical over 8 bases. This sequence was found in a man over 45 with glioma. Sequencing was performed on PBMCs, taken from a glioma patient whose treatment included an IDH1 peptide vaccine. Here the CDR3 DNA reads TGTGCCAGTAGTATAGCGGGAGGGCCTCGAAATGAGCAGTTCTTC. It codes for CASSIAGGPRNEQFF.